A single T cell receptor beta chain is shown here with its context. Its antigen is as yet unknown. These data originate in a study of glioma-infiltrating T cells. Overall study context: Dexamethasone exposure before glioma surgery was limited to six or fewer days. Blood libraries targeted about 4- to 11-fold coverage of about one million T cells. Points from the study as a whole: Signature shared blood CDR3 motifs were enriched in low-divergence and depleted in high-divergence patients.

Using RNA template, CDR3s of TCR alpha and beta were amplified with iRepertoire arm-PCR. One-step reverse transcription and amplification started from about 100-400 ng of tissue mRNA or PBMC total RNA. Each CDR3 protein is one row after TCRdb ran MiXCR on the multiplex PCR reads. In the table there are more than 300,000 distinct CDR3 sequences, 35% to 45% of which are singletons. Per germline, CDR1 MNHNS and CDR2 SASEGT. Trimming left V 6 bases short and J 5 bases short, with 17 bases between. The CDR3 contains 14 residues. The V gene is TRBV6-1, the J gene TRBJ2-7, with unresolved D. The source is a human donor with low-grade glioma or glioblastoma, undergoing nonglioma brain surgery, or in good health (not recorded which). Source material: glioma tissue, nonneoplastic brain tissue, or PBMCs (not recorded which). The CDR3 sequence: CASSSVYSLHEQYF. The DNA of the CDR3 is TGTGCCAGCAGCTCCGTGTATTCCTTACACGAGCAGTACTTC.